These 9 T cell receptor beta chains were all obtained from the same sample, sequenced in a study of shared clonotypes between healthy human individuals. Only in-frame clones appear in the TCRdb table, and some are missing; sequencing was by immunoSEQ multiplex PCR. The sample lists 2 million to 2.5 million clones, approximately 90% seen once, with 0.37% in the top ten. Specimen: naive CD4+ T cells from PBMCs. The subset here: CD45RA+ positively selected. The receptors derive from a man between 18 and 29 years old in good health. Some clones in this sample may be carry-over from other donors' samples.

The rearrangement links TRBV27 to TRBJ1-4, with D hard to call. V gave up 5 bases and J gave up 12 bases, with 10 bases separating them. CDR3 size: 11 residues. The germline CDR1 and CDR2 sequences are MNHEY and SMNVEV (reference sequence). CDR3 DNA: TGTGCCAGCAGTCGAGAGGGAGAACTGTTTTTT. Its translation: CASSREGELFF.

Written as DNA, the CDR3 is TGTGCCAGCAGTGAAGGGGGGGCCCCGCCGGGCAATGAGCAGTTCTTC. Protein sequence: CASSEGGAPPGNEQFF. The chain joins TRBV25-1 to TRBJ2-1; D is possibly TRBD2 (7 bases). Trimming pared 2 bases from V and 6 bases from J, leaving 17 bases between. The germline V gene has CDR1 MGHDK and CDR2 SYGVNS. The CDR3 is 16 residues long.

The chain links TRBV7-2 to TRBJ2-3; D gene uncertain. V was clipped by 0 bases and J by 1 base, with 5 bases between them. CDR1 is SGHTA and CDR2 is FQGNSA in the germline V gene. The CDR3 has 14 residues. The CDR3: CASSLAIGTDTQYF. The CDR3, as DNA: TGTGCCAGCAGCTTAGCGATTGGCACAGATACGCAGTATTTT.

The gene calls are TRBV2 and TRBJ2-2, with D uncertain. Trimming took 7 bases from V and 1 from J, leaving 7 bases between them. The CDR3 covers 13 residues. In germline, CDR1 is SNHLY, CDR2 FYNNEI. The CDR3 nucleotides are TGTGCCAGCACTACACAGAACACCGGGGAGCTGTTTTTT. Amino acids: CASTTQNTGELFF.

The chain uses TRBV7-3 and TRBJ2-1; 13 bases align to TRBD2. The ends lost 7 bases at V and 8 bases at J; junction bases unmatched: 8. Germline V lookup: CDR1 SGHTA, CDR2 FQGTGA. The CDR3 spans 15 residues. Here the CDR3 DNA reads TGTGCCAGCAAACGGACTAGCGGGAGCCCCGATGAGCAGTTCTTC. This encodes CASKRTSGSPDEQFF. The variable domain in full, completed from reference TRBV7-3 and TRBJ2-1, reads GAGVSQTPSNKVTEKGKYVELRCDPISGHTALYWYRQSLGQGPEFLIYFQGTGAADDSGLPNDRFFAVRPEGSVSTLKIQRTERGDSAVYLCASKRTSGSPDEQFFGPGTRLTVL.

DNA for the CDR3: TGTGCCAGCAGCCCCCAGAGAGTCCCTGGAAACACCATATATTTT. Encoded protein: CASSPQRVPGNTIYF. The chain has TRBV7-8 and TRBJ1-3, with D unclear. Trimming cost V 5 bases and J 2 bases, with 13 bases left between them. The CDR3 length is 15 residues. Germline CDR1 reads SGHVS; CDR2 reads FQNEAQ.

This rearrangement joins TRBV14 to TRBJ2-5, with D perhaps given as TRBD1 or TRBD2 (6 bases each). The CDR3 sequence is 15 residues long. V lost 0 bases, J lost 1 base, and 9 bases lay in between. The germline V gene has CDR1 SGHDN and CDR2 FVKESK. The CDR3 is CASSQDWGAQETQYF. The CDR3 nucleotides are TGTGCCAGCAGCCAAGATTGGGGGGCCCAAGAGACCCAGTACTTC.

This sequence joins TRBV2 and TRBJ2-6, with D possibly matching TRBD1 (5 bases). This CDR3 is 14 amino acids long. The germline CDR1 and CDR2 sequences are SNHLY and FYNNEI. V lost 8 bases and J lost 4, with 12 bases in between. The CDR3 sequence: CASGQGTGANVLTF. The CDR3 DNA reads TGTGCCAGCGGTCAGGGTACCGGGGCCAACGTCCTGACTTTC.

In regard to this clone: The missing conserved phenylalanine or tryptophan at the end of this CDR3 makes a read error likely. The DNA is omitted, as the CDR3 cannot be located on it reliably, and the CDR3 follows TCRdb's listing. The rearrangement joins TRBV6-4 to TRBJ2-6. Counting both end residues, the CDR3 totals 8 amino acids. CDR1 is MRHNA, CDR2 SNTAGT, per germline. CDR3 residues: CASSDPPV.